These 6 T cell receptor beta chains were sequenced from one sample in a study of blood T cell repertoires in COVID-19. Produced via immunoSEQ multiplex PCR; TCRdb's table is partial and in-frame only. The table has 250,000 to 350,000 clones, 85% to 90% seen once; the top ten hold 4%. Sample: peripheral blood. These receptors were collected from a woman in her forties or fifties with active or convalescent COVID-19.

The genes are TRBV5-1 and TRBJ2-7, with 12 positions matching TRBD2. Trimming at V came to 5 bases and at J to 3 bases, leaving 6 bases not matched to a gene. This CDR3 spans 15 amino acids. Germline CDR1 SGHRS, CDR2 YFSETQ. In DNA form, the CDR3 reads TGCGCCAGCAGGCTGACTAGCGGGGGCAACTACGAGCAGTACTTC. This gives the protein CASRLTSGGNYEQYF.

The chain carries TRBV21-1 and TRBJ2-7; the DNA was not used to check the table's D call, TRBD2. TRBV21-1 is deemed a pseudogene. This CDR3 spans 9 amino acids. Here the CDR3 reads CASSSFRYF. The DNA for the CDR3 is TGTGCCAGCAGCTCTTTTCGGTACTTC.

This clone was recorded once. The gene calls are TRBV7-3 and TRBJ1-1; D call uncertain. The CDR3 runs 13 residues. Germline V gene data show CDR1 as SGHTA and CDR2 as FQGTGA. V lost 2 bases and J lost 6, with 10 bases in between. CDR3 in DNA: TGTGCCAGCAGCTTACGGGATACCGCTGAAGCTTTCTTT. Translated, it gives CASSLRDTAEAFF. The full variable domain, its missing parts supplied by reference TRBV7-3 and TRBJ1-1, is GAGVSQTPSNKVTEKGKYVELRCDPISGHTALYWYRQSLGQGPEFLIYFQGTGAADDSGLPNDRFFAVRPEGSVSTLKIQRTERGDSAVYLCASSLRDTAEAFFGQGTRLTVV.

The chain's CDR3 is CASSPGSSGNTIYF. The CDR3 DNA is TGTGCCAGTAGTCCAGGAAGCTCTGGAAACACCATATATTTT. This chain connects TRBV19 to TRBJ1-3, with no clear D. Germline CDR1 is LNHDA and CDR2 is SQIVND (reference sequence). V shed 5 bases and J shed 0 bases, with 8 bases lying between them. This CDR3 is 14 amino acids long.

The chain uses TRBV29-1 and TRBJ1-2; D unclear. V was clipped by 7 bases and J by 0 bases, with 9 bases between them. This CDR3 is 12 amino acids long. CDR1 is SQVTM, CDR2 ANQGSEA, per germline. CDR3 DNA sequence: TGCAGCGAGCTAACTGCTAACTATGGCTACACCTTC. It specifies CSELTANYGYTF.

V is TRBV5-6 and J is TRBJ1-1, with 7 bases fitting TRBD1. Trimming took 2 bases from V and 1 from J; bases not matched to a gene: 2. CDR3 size: 14 residues. Germline CDR1 SGHDT, CDR2 YYEEEE. CDR3: CASSLHRGNTEAFF. Here the CDR3 DNA reads TGTGCCAGCAGCTTACACAGGGGGAACACTGAAGCTTTCTTT.